These T cell receptor beta chains were read from a single sample in a study of cytomegalovirus exposure and HLA in healthy donors. Assay: immunoSEQ multiplex PCR; the TCRdb copy retains only in-frame clones and omits some. The sample holds more than 85,000 clones, about three quarters seen once. The sequenced material came from PBMCs. These receptor sequences come from a male donor in good health and CMV-seronegative. Each CDR3 is given with its conserved first and last residue. Each record gives: J gene, clone size, V gene, D gene, CDR3 DNA, CDR3 protein. A D gene is named only where the DNA matches it firmly. Size values are once, few and many counts, or a class for expanded clones, and some rows have none.

TRBJ1-1 | . | TRBV11-3 | . | TGTGCCAGCAGCAAAGACGGCCAGGGGTTCACTGAAGCTTTCTTT | CASSKDGQGFTEAFF
TRBJ2-7 | . | TRBV7-9 | . | TGTGCCAGCAGCCCCGGCGGGGTCGAGCAGTACTTC | CASSPGGVEQYF
TRBJ2-1 | . | TRBV18 | TRBD1 | TGTGCCAGCTCACCTGGACAGGGGCTTTTAAATGAGCAGTTCTTC | CASSPGQGLLNEQFF
TRBJ1-5 | . | TRBV19 | TRBD1 | TGTGCCAGTAGGCCATTCCAGGGGGCGAATCAGCCCCAGCATTTT | CASRPFQGANQPQHF
TRBJ2-1 | . | TRBV4-2 | . | TGTGCCAGCAGCCAAGATTCGGGGTTCTCCTACAATGAGCAGTTCTTC | CASSQDSGFSYNEQFF
TRBJ2-2 | . | TRBV4-2 | TRBD1 | TGTGCCAGCAGCCAAGGTGGGACAGGGGTGGTGAGCACCGGGGAGCTGTTTTTT | CASSQGGTGVVSTGELFF
TRBJ1-2 | . | TRBV6-5 | . | TGTGCCAGCAGGCGCAGGTATGGCTACACCTTC | CASRRRYGYTF
TRBJ1-1 | . | TRBV6-1 | TRBD1 | TGTGCCAGCACGAGGACAGGGGTGGACACTGAAGCTTTCTTT | CASTRTGVDTEAFF
TRBJ2-1 | . | TRBV2 | TRBD2 | TGTGCCAGCAGTATAGGACTAGCGGAGTACAATGAGCAGTTCTTC | CASSIGLAEYNEQFF
TRBJ2-7 | . | TRBV5-1 | . | TGCGCCAGCAACACGGACTACGAGCAGTACTTC | CASNTDYEQYF
TRBJ2-5 | . | TRBV14 | TRBD2 | TGTGCCAGCAGCCTTATCGGGGGGAGCGGTAAGGAGACCCAGTACTTC | CASSLIGGSGKETQYF
TRBJ2-5 | . | TRBV7-9 | . | TGTTCCAGCAGCTCAACCTCTAATCGAGAGACCCAGTACTTC | CSSSSTSNRETQYF
TRBJ2-3 | . | TRBV7-2 | . | TGTGCCAGCAGCTTAGACACCACGTCAGATACGCAGTATTTT | CASSLDTTSDTQYF
TRBJ1-5 | . | TRBV6-5 | . | TGTGCCAGCAGTCCGGGACACAGCAATCAGCCCCAGCATTTT | CASSPGHSNQPQHF
TRBJ2-7 | once | TRBV10-3 | . | TGTGCCATCAGTGAAGACAGGACCTACGAGCAGTACTTC | CAISEDRTYEQYF
TRBJ1-5 | . | TRBV30 | . | TGTGCCTTCACATGGGCGAACAAGCCCCAGCATTTT | CAFTWANKPQHF
TRBJ1-1 | once | TRBV9 | . | TGTGCCAGCAGCGTAGCTGGGAGGGGCACTGAAGCTTTCTTT | CASSVAGRGTEAFF